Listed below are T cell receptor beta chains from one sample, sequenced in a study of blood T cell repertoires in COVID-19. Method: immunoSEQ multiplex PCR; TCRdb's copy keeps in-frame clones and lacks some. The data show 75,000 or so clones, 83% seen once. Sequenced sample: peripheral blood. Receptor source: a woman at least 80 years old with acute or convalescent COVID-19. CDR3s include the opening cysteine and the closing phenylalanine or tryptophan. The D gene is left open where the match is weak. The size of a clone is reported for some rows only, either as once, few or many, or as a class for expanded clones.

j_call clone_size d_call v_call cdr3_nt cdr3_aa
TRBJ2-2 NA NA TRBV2 TGTGCCAGCAGGGAGAACTCGAACACCGGGGAGCTGTTTTTT CASRENSNTGELFF
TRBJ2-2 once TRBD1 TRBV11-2 TGTGCCAGCAGCCCTAGAGAGGGGGCATCAGGCACCGGGGAGCTGTTTTTT CASSPREGASGTGELFF
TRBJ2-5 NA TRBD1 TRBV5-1 TGCGCCAGCAGCTCGCAACAGGGGGCCCAGGAGACCCAGTACTTC CASSSQQGAQETQYF
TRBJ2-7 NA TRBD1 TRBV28 TGTGCCAGCACCCGAACCGGGACAGCCACCTACGAGCAGTACTTC CASTRTGTATYEQYF
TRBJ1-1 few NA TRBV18 TGTGCCAGCTCAGTCCAGGGCCAGGGCACTGAAGCTTTCTTT CASSVQGQGTEAFF
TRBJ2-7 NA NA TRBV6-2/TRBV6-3 TGTGCCAGCAGTTGGGGGGTCGTTAGCTCCTACGAGCAGTACTTC CASSWGVVSSYEQYF
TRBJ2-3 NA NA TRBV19 TGTGCCAGTAGTATTGCCGGGGGAGTAGTACGTGATACGCAGTATTTT CASSIAGGVVRDTQYF
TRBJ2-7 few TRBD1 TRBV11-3 TGTGCCAGCAGCTTAGGGACAGGTATATACGAGCAGTACTTC CASSLGTGIYEQYF
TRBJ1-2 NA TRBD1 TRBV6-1 TGTGCCAGCAGTGAGACATCGACAGGGGGCATGCTTCGGGGCTACACCTTC CASSETSTGGMLRGYTF
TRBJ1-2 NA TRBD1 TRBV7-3 TGTGCCAGCAGCCCCGCTTCCGGACAGGGCTATGGCTACACCTTC CASSPASGQGYGYTF
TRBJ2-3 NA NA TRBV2 TGTGCCAGCAGCAACACAGATACGCAGTATTTT CASSNTDTQYF
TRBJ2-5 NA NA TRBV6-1 TGTGCCAGCAGTGAATTGTATCAAGAGACCCAGTACTTC CASSELYQETQYF
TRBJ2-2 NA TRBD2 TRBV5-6 TGTGCCAGCAGCTTTGGCCTTACTAGCGGGAGTATCGCCGGGGAGCTGTTTTTT CASSFGLTSGSIAGELFF
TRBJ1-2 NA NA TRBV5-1 TGCGCCAGCAGCTTGAGACAGGACTATGGCTACACCTTC CASSLRQDYGYTF
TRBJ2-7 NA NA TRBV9 TGTGCCAGCAGCGTAGACGAGGGGGGGACTTTATCCTACGAGCAGTACTTC CASSVDEGGTLSYEQYF
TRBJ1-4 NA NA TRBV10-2 TGCGCCAGCAAAAAAGGGGGGGCTGCAACTAATGAAAAACTGTTTTTT CASKKGGAATNEKLFF
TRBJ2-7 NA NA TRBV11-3 TGTGCCAGCAGCCCTTCCTGGGGCGGGAACTACGAGCAGTACTTC CASSPSWGGNYEQYF
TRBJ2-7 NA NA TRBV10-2 TGCGCCAGCAGTAAAACTACAGGGTCCTACGAGCAGTACTTC CASSKTTGSYEQYF
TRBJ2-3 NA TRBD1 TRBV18 TGTGCCAGCTCACCCTCCCGGACAGGCGCCGATACGCAGTATTTT CASSPSRTGADTQYF
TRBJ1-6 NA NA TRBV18 TGTGCCAGCTCACCGCGAACTGACACTGGTAATTCACCCCTCCACTTT CASSPRTDTGNSPLHF
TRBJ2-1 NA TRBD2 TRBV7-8 TGTGCCAGCAGCCCTACTAGCGGGGTCAATGAGCAGTTCTTC CASSPTSGVNEQFF
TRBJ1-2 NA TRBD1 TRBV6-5 TGTGCCAGCAGACCGGATACAGGGGGCTATGGCTACACCTTC CASRPDTGGYGYTF
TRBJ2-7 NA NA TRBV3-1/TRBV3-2 TGTGCCAGCAGCCAAGTTAGGCTAGCCTCCTACGAGCAGTACTTC CASSQVRLASYEQYF
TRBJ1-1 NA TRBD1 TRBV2 TGTGCCAGCACGAGGACAGGGCTGAACACTGAAGCTTTCTTT CASTRTGLNTEAFF
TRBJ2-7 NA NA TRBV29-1 TGCAGCGTTGAGGGGAGGGGGACCTACGAGCAGTACTTC CSVEGRGTYEQYF
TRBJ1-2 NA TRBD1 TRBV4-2 TGTGCCAGCAGCCAAGGCCGACAGGGGTTAACTTATGGCTACACCTTC CASSQGRQGLTYGYTF
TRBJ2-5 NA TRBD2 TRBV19 TGTGCCAGTACCAAGGGACTAGCGGGGCAAGAGACCCAGTACTTC CASTKGLAGQETQYF
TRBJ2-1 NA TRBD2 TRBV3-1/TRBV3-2 TGTGCCAGCAGCCCGCTACCGGGACTAGGAGACAATGAGCAGTTCTTC CASSPLPGLGDNEQFF
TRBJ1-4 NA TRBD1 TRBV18 TGTGCCAGCTCAACGTACCGAGGACAGGGGCCAACTAATGAAAAACTGTTTTTT CASSTYRGQGPTNEKLFF
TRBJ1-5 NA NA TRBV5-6 TGTGCCAGCAGCTTGGTCTCGGGGGGCAGCAATCAGCCCCAGCATTTT CASSLVSGGSNQPQHF
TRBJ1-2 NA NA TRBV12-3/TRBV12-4 TGTGCCAGCAGTTCTACAGGAGCCTATGGCTACACCTTC CASSSTGAYGYTF
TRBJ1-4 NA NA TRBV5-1 TGCGCCAGCAGCTTGGGAACCGGGAGGAGTGAAAAACTGTTTTTT CASSLGTGRSEKLFF
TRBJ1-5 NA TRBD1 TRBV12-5 TGTGCTAGTGGTCCCGGACAGGGGGGACAGCCCCAGCATTTT CASGPGQGGQPQHF
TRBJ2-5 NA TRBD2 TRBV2 TGTGCCAGCAGTGAGGTCAGCGGGGGGTACCAAGAGACCCAGTACTTC CASSEVSGGYQETQYF
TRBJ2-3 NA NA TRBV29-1 TGCAGCGTTGACAGGGAATTTATAGATACGCAGTATTTT CSVDREFIDTQYF
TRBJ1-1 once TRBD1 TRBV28 TGTGCCAGCAGTTCGCTACTCACAGGGGGGACTGAAGCTTTCTTT CASSSLLTGGTEAFF
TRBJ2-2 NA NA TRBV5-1 TGCGCCAGCAGCCTCGGGGTAGCAGGCACCGGGGAGCTGTTTTTT CASSLGVAGTGELFF
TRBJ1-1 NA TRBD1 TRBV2 TGTGCCAGCAGCGACTCTCCGGACAGGGTGAACACTGAAGCTTTCTTT CASSDSPDRVNTEAFF
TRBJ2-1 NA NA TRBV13 TGTGCCAGCAGCGGCCGCCCGGGTTTGGAGCAGTTCTTC CASSGRPGLEQFF
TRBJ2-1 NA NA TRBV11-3 TGTGCCAGCAGCTCCCTAGGATCGGCTAATGAGCAGTTCTTC CASSSLGSANEQFF
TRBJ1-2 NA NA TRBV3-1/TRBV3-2 TGTGCCAGCAGCCAAGTCGCCTCGGGGAGGGATGGCTACACCTTC CASSQVASGRDGYTF
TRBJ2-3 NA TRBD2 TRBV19 TGTGCCAGTAGTGGAAAGACTAGCGGGTCTTCTAGCACAGATACGCAGTATTTT CASSGKTSGSSSTDTQYF
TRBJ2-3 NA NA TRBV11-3 TGTGCCAGCAGCCCCCCCAGGGGAGATACGCAGTATTTT CASSPPRGDTQYF
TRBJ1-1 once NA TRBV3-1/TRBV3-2 TGTGCCAGCAGCCAAGACTGGGGCAGTCTAGTGATGAACACTGAAGCTTTCTTT CASSQDWGSLVMNTEAFF
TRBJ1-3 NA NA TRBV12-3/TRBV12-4 TGTGCCAGCACCTCGACAGTTCAAGACACCATATATTTT CASTSTVQDTIYF
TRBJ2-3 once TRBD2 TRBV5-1 TGCGCCAGCAGCGGTCTGGGGAGGGCGGACACAGATACGCAGTATTTT CASSGLGRADTDTQYF
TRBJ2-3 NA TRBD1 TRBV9 TGTGCCAGCAGCCAACCCCCTGGACAGGGTGCCACAGATACGCAGTATTTT CASSQPPGQGATDTQYF
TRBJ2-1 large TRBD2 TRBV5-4 TGTGCCAGCAGCTTTCTAGCGGGGCCTAATGAGCAGTTCTTC CASSFLAGPNEQFF
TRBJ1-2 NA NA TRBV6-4 TGTGCCAGCAGTGACTTGAAGTTAGCTAACTATGGCTACACCTTC CASSDLKLANYGYTF